The text below deals with one T cell receptor (beta chain). This sample is drawn from a study of blood T cell repertoires in COVID-19. As for the study in general: Spain, Italy and the United States supplied samples that represented acute and convalescent COVID-19. In each case, the material was cDNA or gDNA derived from T cells, B-cell-depleted T cells, or PBMCs.

Per the original data handling: For nucleated cells, counts were estimated from reference gene primer amplification. TCRdb keeps only in-frame clones here, not all; method: immunoSEQ multiplex PCR. For V, J and clone size, that table is used; D and trimming come from the DNA. Here the sample spans approximately 250,000 clones, approximately 86% being singletons. The sequencing input was peripheral blood. The TCR comes from an older woman with active or convalescent COVID-19.

DNA of the CDR3: TGTGCCAGCAGTGAACTACAGGGAGTAGGCACTGAAGCTTTCTTT. This gives the protein CASSELQGVGTEAFF. This chain links TRBV2 with TRBJ1-1; possibly TRBD1 for D (6 bases). The germline CDR1 and CDR2 sequences are SNHLY and FYNNEI. The germline V and J ends were trimmed by 2 bases and 4 bases, with 14 bases remaining between them. This CDR3 spans 15 amino acids.